Listed below are T cell receptor beta chains from one sample, sequenced in a study of T cell responses to AZD1222 COVID-19 vaccine. Measured with immunoSEQ multiplex PCR; TCRdb has only the in-frame clones, and not every one. Of roughly 150,000 clones in the sample, roughly 90% are singletons; the top ten hold 1.9%. The sequencing used peripheral blood, collected on day 0 of AZD1222 vaccination. The receptors derive from an adult in good health. The CDR3 runs from the conserved cysteine through the conserved F or W. The D gene is left open where the match is weak. The size field is filled for only some rows; it gives once, few, many or a size class.

V	size	J	D	CDR3	DNA
TRBV6-5	NA	TRBJ1-2	NA	CASSKGGAEGYTF	TGTGCCAGCAGCAAGGGGGGGGCTGAGGGCTACACCTTC
TRBV19	NA	TRBJ1-2	NA	CASSFPDTFLGYTF	TGTGCCAGTAGTTTTCCGGACACTTTCTTGGGCTACACCTTC
TRBV15	few	TRBJ1-3	NA	CATSRGGNTIYF	TGTGCCACCAGCAGAGGTGGAAACACCATATATTTT
TRBV6-5	NA	TRBJ2-1	NA	CASSYSGPDTEQFF	TGTGCCAGCAGTTACTCTGGCCCGGACACTGAGCAGTTCTTC
TRBV5-1	NA	TRBJ1-6	NA	CASSSGGQGTPLHF	TGCGCCAGCAGCTCCGGTGGTCAGGGAACACCCCTCCACTTT
TRBV7-8	NA	TRBJ1-5	NA	CASRAGRDSNQPQHF	TGTGCCAGCAGGGCCGGCCGTGATAGCAATCAGCCCCAGCATTTT
TRBV6-2/TRBV6-3	few	TRBJ1-1	NA	CASSDGPDGFF	TGTGCCAGCAGTGACGGCCCTGACGGTTTCTTT
TRBV5-4	NA	TRBJ2-7	NA	CASSLVQGNEQYF	TGTGCCAGCAGCTTAGTACAGGGAAACGAGCAGTACTTC
TRBV27	NA	TRBJ2-2	NA	CASSFVVGWAGELFF	TGTGCCAGCAGTTTTGTGGTTGGGTGGGCCGGGGAGCTGTTTTTT
TRBV18	once	TRBJ2-7	TRBD1	CASSPGRGASGQGPYEQYF	TGTGCCAGCTCACCAGGGAGAGGAGCCTCGGGACAGGGACCCTACGAGCAGTACTTC
TRBV28	NA	TRBJ1-5	TRBD1	CASSLWTGRQPQHF	TGTGCCAGCAGTTTATGGACAGGGCGCCAGCCCCAGCATTTT
TRBV29-1	NA	TRBJ1-3	NA	CSVEQGDTIYF	TGCAGCGTCGAACAGGGCGACACCATATATTTT
TRBV30	NA	TRBJ1-4	NA	CAWSAPATGTNEKLFF	TGTGCCTGGAGTGCCCCGGCAACCGGCACTAATGAAAAACTGTTTTTT
TRBV4-2	NA	TRBJ2-3	TRBD2	CASSSLSGAHTDTQYF	TGTGCCAGCAGCTCTTTAAGCGGGGCCCACACAGATACGCAGTATTTT
TRBV9	few	TRBJ2-7	TRBD1	CASSVGPQGARPYEQYF	TGTGCCAGCAGCGTAGGGCCGCAGGGGGCGAGACCCTACGAGCAGTACTTC
TRBV7-8	NA	TRBJ1-5	TRBD1	CASSISTGDQPQHF	TGTGCCAGCAGCATTAGCACAGGGGATCAGCCCCAGCATTTT
TRBV9	NA	TRBJ1-2	TRBD1	CASSPGTGYGYTF	TGTGCCAGCAGCCCCGGGACAGGTTATGGCTACACCTTC
TRBV10-3	NA	TRBJ2-5	NA	CAISGGTQGETQYF	TGTGCCATCAGTGGAGGGACCCAGGGGGAGACCCAGTACTTC
TRBV29-1	NA	TRBJ2-1	NA	CSGLLDPGYNEQFF	TGCAGCGGCTTACTAGACCCCGGCTACAATGAGCAGTTCTTC
TRBV3-1/TRBV3-2	NA	TRBJ2-7	NA	CASSETTTLRGEIF	TGTGCCAGCAGCGAAACGACTACTCTCAGGGGCGAAATCTTC
TRBV2	NA	TRBJ1-6	NA	CASRTVVSQALHF	TGTGCCAGCAGGACGGTGGTCTCCCAGGCCCTCCACTTT
TRBV6-5	NA	TRBJ1-1	NA	CASSYKVGFLGEAFF	TGTGCCAGCAGTTACAAGGTTGGATTCCTCGGTGAAGCTTTCTTT
TRBV7-2	once	TRBJ2-3	TRBD2	CASSLRSGLGTDTQYF	TGTGCCAGCAGCTTAAGGTCGGGACTAGGCACAGATACGCAGTATTTT
TRBV6-1	NA	TRBJ2-1	NA	CASSEETISPLYNEQFF	TGTGCCAGCAGTGAAGAGACGATCAGTCCTCTCTACAATGAGCAGTTCTTC
TRBV6-2/TRBV6-3	NA	TRBJ1-2	NA	CASSQGPGYTF	TGTGCCAGCAGTCAAGGGCCTGGCTACACCTTC
TRBV5-1	NA	TRBJ1-1	NA	CASSLGVFRNTEAFF	TGCGCCAGCAGCTTGGGTGTATTTCGGAACACTGAAGCTTTCTTT
TRBV6-2/TRBV6-3	NA	TRBJ1-1	NA	CASSYVRRPGNTEAFF	TGTGCCAGCAGTTACGTTCGCAGGCCGGGGAACACTGAAGCTTTCTTT
TRBV5-5	NA	TRBJ1-1	NA	CASSSSGTTEAFF	TGTGCCAGCAGCTCCTCCGGGACCACTGAAGCTTTCTTT
TRBV19	NA	TRBJ2-7	TRBD1	CASSIGDSYNEQYF	TGTGCCAGTAGTATTGGGGACAGCTATAACGAGCAGTACTTC
TRBV11-3	once	TRBJ1-1	NA	CASSFEGTEAFF	TGTGCCAGCAGCTTTGAGGGCACTGAAGCTTTCTTT
TRBV6-5	NA	TRBJ1-3	NA	CASSLWIFGNTIYF	TGTGCCAGCAGCTTATGGATCTTCGGAAACACCATATATTTT
TRBV6-2/TRBV6-3	NA	TRBJ1-1	NA	CASSLTENTEAFF	TGTGCCAGCAGCCTTACAGAGAACACTGAAGCTTTCTTT
TRBV27	NA	TRBJ2-7	TRBD1	CASSSTTGTGIYEQYF	TGTGCCAGCAGTTCCACTACCGGGACAGGGATTTACGAGCAGTACTTC
TRBV28	NA	TRBJ1-1	TRBD1	CASIGTGPTEAFF	TGTGCCAGCATAGGGACAGGGCCCACTGAAGCTTTCTTT
TRBV20-1	NA	TRBJ1-6	NA	CSAIGSPLHF	TGCAGTGCTATCGGATCACCCCTCCACTTT
TRBV11-2	NA	TRBJ1-4	NA	CASSPWGNEKLFF	TGTGCCAGCAGCCCCTGGGGTAATGAAAAACTGTTTTTT
TRBV7-2	NA	TRBJ1-1	TRBD1	CASSLLPQGTEAFF	TGTGCCAGCAGCCTCCTCCCACAGGGGACTGAAGCTTTCTTT
TRBV28	few	TRBJ1-5	TRBD1	CASRGAGGTGNQPQHF	TGTGCCAGCAGGGGTGCCGGTGGGACAGGGAATCAGCCCCAGCATTTT
TRBV11-2	NA	TRBJ1-4	NA	CASSSIQGPFGEKLFF	TGTGCCAGCAGCTCAATACAGGGACCATTCGGGGAAAAACTGTTTTTT
TRBV24-1	NA	TRBJ2-1	NA	CATSDAGTGLGNEQFF	TGTGCCACCAGTGATGCCGGAACAGGACTTGGTAATGAGCAGTTCTTC
TRBV5-4	NA	TRBJ1-6	TRBD1	CASSTDRGSNNSPLHF	TGTGCCAGCAGCACGGACAGGGGGTCGAATAATTCACCCCTCCACTTT